The present T cell receptor beta chain was sequenced within a study of cytomegalovirus exposure and HLA in healthy donors (dated by TCRdb to about 2017). For context, the study as a whole: An earlier analysis of 587 of the donors reported 250 to 350 Gb of sequence data and 117 million unique TCR beta sequences obtained from around 180 million T cells. An early release covering more than 500 HLA-typed donors comprised approximately 300 gigabases of sequencing data and around 80 million unique TCR sequences. Of the 350 to 400 genotyped donors, over 70% fell in the genetic ancestry cluster associated with self-reported Caucasian donors. The aim of the study was to test whether cataloging public T cell receptors could identify signatures of past pathogen exposure. Using immunosequencing, the study profiled T cell repertoires from some 670 subjects and related those repertoires to cytomegalovirus serostatus. In addition to the first cohort of 666 subjects, a separate validation cohort of 100 to 150 different subjects was used. To predict cytomegalovirus infection status, the study brought together high-throughput TCR immunosequencing, statistical association of individual TCRs with disease status, and machine learning. A later analysis re-examined previously published TCR beta repertoires from just over 650 donors and added high-resolution HLA genotyping to investigate patterns of TCR occurrence. In the later analysis, no new phenotypic data were used to find candidate immune exposures; instead, reliance was placed on TCR beta sequences and their occurrence across donors. An earlier analysis of about 620 of the donors applied high-throughput TCR beta sequencing to assess whether each TCR beta V gene segment acted as functional or pseudogenic. Donor age, sex, ethnicity and CMV serostatus were compiled together with the repertoire data. A later genetic analysis used genome-wide SNP genotypes for about 65% of the roughly 670 donors, treating that subset as a discovery cohort. Every discovery cohort repertoire had been produced on one sequencing platform. HLA typing included class I and class II loci at four-digit resolution. The number of typed donors differed by locus: roughly 629-630 for A, B, C, DRB1 and DQB1; approximately 530 for DQA1; approximately 610 for DPA1; and approximately 450 for DPB1. Four to six DR-DQ haplotypes were handled as single units for association and clustering, since linkage in the cohort was strong. Across some 400 genotyped donors of the cohort, an average of approximately 240,000 unique TCR beta nucleotide sequences per donor were sequenced, and around 19% of those sequences were non-productive. The study at large found these results: When HLA alleles, especially DR and DQ, strongly co-occurred, attributing TCR associations to individual alleles was difficult. Some IMGT-functional V segments, including TRBV6-2 and TRBV6-3, could not be distinguished by the 87-base-pair reads and were therefore excluded. A further reported finding was that TCR beta sequences accurately predicted the HLA-A and HLA-B alleles for most subjects in the first cohort. At a false discovery rate of 0.05, a later analysis linked 16,951 TCR beta sequences to specific HLA alleles. Several of the top co-occurrence clusters appeared to be linked to parvovirus B19, influenza, CMV and Epstein-Barr virus, according to a later analysis. The cohort was sequenced for TCR beta chains only, and without alpha or paired-chain data the features that could be detected were limited. Correlated functional status among segregating V segments might reflect linkage disequilibrium, but an unknown experimental factor could not be ruled out. In a later genetic analysis, a missense DCLRE1C variant was associated with V-gene and J-gene trimming of TCR beta chains, and the association was replicated in an independent cohort. Because HLA typing was missing for some donors at each locus, association tests included only the typed subset. Sequencing depth was assumed to be roughly uniform across donors in the presence/absence analyses, though that assumption may not hold. Across donors, most TCR sequences were observed very rarely, whereas some public TCRs were present in many individuals. Compared with equally common non-associated chains, HLA-associated TCR beta chains in a later analysis were more clonally expanded and had lower generation probabilities. A later genetic analysis reported fewer N-insertions in productive TCRs among donors in an Asian-associated ancestry cluster than the approximately 700-donor mean. A few of the identified cytomegalovirus-associated TCR beta chains were confirmed in vitro to be specific for cytomegalovirus antigens. An earlier analysis of approximately 590 of the donors showed that most TCR beta V segments appeared in productive rearrangements either about 90% or about 30% of the time, which broadly matched IMGT annotations. CMV serostatus was the only immune exposure information available for the cohort. The sequencing pipeline was judged likely to have produced a cluster of highly shared sequence variants as a technical artifact. A later analysis found that most CMV-associated TCR beta chains appeared HLA-restricted, with HLA associations seemingly driven largely by CMV exposure. The study listed approximately 150 TCR beta chains as associated with cytomegalovirus. The authors suggested that the approach could potentially be extended to other disease states and immunological phenotypes. Because counts were too low, seventeen rarely observed V segments, including chromosome 9 orphons, were excluded from the earlier analysis of 587 of the donors. In both the original and validation cohorts, the classifier was reported to diagnose cytomegalovirus status with high specificity and sensitivity. A later analysis found that TCR association rates varied across HLA loci, with DRB1 alleles showing the most associated TCRs and HLA-C alleles the fewest.

The CDR3 runs 18 amino acids, cysteine and phenylalanine included. Only the CDR3 part of the read is kept: 54 bases, read in frame from the first base. For this chain, trimming is 5 bases at the V end and 0 bases at the J end, and the number of junction bases without a gene match is 13. The germline V gene (reference sequence) specifies SEHNR as CDR1 and FQNEAQ as CDR2. The method was the immunoSEQ multiplex PCR assay. For the multiplex PCR, a mixture combining 60 forward primers for TCR Vbeta segments and 13 reverse primers for TCR Jbeta segments was used. A multiplex PCR assay on genomic DNA amplified the CDR3 region of rearranged TCR beta genes. The Illumina HiSeq System was used to sequence the amplified TCR beta libraries as 87-base-pair reads. The source study handled its data this way. In a later analysis, tens of millions of unique TCR beta chains were counted across the 650 to 750 repertoires, and about 10 million of these chains were shared by at least two donors. Raw reads were error-corrected and collapsed into unique sequences by a nearest-neighbor algorithm in which closely related sequences were merged to remove PCR and sequencing errors. CDR3 sequences were aligned to IMGT reference sequences to assign V, D and J gene segments. For a sequence to be retained, a match of at least six nucleotides to both a V gene segment and a J gene segment was required. A rearrangement was called productive if the CDR3 had no stop codons and remained in frame with V and J, and every other rearrangement was called non-productive. CDR3 was defined according to IMGT convention as the region running from the second conserved V-encoded cysteine to the conserved J-encoded phenylalanine. The earlier analysis of a few hundred of the donors excluded any sequence lacking an unambiguous match to a single V gene segment. An earlier analysis of 587 of the donors called V segments functional above 56.7% productive rearrangements and segregating when the between-donor standard deviation exceeded 5%. A statistical classification framework was built for diagnosing cytomegalovirus status from the catalog of TCR beta chain sequences. In a later analysis, V and J genes were assigned by comparing TCR nucleotide sequences against IMGT/GENE-DB human TR gene sequences. In a later analysis, CDR3 sequences and most-parsimonious VDJ recombination scenarios were assigned using the TCRdist pipeline. In a later analysis, each TCR beta chain was defined by its CDR3 amino acid sequence together with its V-gene family, and reads lacking a unique V-gene family were excluded. In a later analysis, around 600 highly shared, low-generation-probability nucleotide sequences were removed to address suspected cross-contamination and a sequencing artifact. A later analysis calculated a clonal expansion index for each public chain from normalized within-repertoire ranks of inferred template counts. In a later analysis, generation probabilities were computed with a VDJ recombination model fitted to out-of-frame rearrangements, and the resulting probabilities were checked against IGoR. Hypergeometric tests were used in a later analysis to score TCR-TCR, TCR-HLA and TCR-CMV co-occurrence, with a repertoire-size bias correction applied to the TCR pairs. To estimate false discovery rates, a later analysis permuted the HLA or CMV assignments 20 times. In a later analysis, co-occurring TCRs were grouped using DBSCAN, with TCRdist sequence similarity added in when clustering inside HLA-allele-positive subsets. Co-occurrence clustering excluded repertoires with fewer than 30,000 or more than 120,000 public chains, plus five with anomalous nucleotide sharing. Here the immuneACCESS table is served through TCRdb, limited to in-frame sequences with V and J called. Missing clones are a known gap in these copies; in checked studies unresolved V genes cover under half, and the rest lacks a known reason. V and J calls and clone size are given by that table; D and trimming were obtained from the DNA. This sample's table has entries for some 110,000 clones. The top ten clonotypes cover approximately 6.8% of the sample.

The cohort was made up of roughly 670 healthy bone marrow donors. At the time of sampling, all cohort members were nominally healthy, though unrecorded immune exposures were likely present. The donor was CMV seropositive and belonged to the group of 250 to 350 seropositive cohort members. Every donor gave a peripheral blood sample, and the peripheral blood mononuclear cells from that sample were used for TCR beta sequencing. The Qiagen DNeasy Blood Extraction Kit was used to extract genomic DNA from the blood cell samples. In the case of this clone: Its specific antigen is unknown.

Sequences were obtained from PBMCs. Recombination joined TRBV7-9 with TRBJ2-7, and TRBD2 matches 10 of the central bases. The TCR sequence derives from a middle-aged man in good health and CMV-seropositive. The CDR3 is CASSRVSGSSGSSYEQYF. In nucleotide form, the sequence is TGTGCCAGCAGCCGGGTTTCAGGGTCTAGCGGGAGCTCCTACGAGCAGTACTTC.